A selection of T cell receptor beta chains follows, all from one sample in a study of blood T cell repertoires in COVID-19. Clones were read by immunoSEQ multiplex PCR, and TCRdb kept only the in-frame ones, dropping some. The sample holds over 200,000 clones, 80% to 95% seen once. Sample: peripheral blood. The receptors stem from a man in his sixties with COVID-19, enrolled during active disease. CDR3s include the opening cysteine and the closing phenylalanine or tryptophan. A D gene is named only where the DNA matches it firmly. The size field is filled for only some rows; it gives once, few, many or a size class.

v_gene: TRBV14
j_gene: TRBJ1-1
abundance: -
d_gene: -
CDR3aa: CASSQDGRGNTEAFF
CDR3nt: TGTGCCAGCAGCCAAGATGGCAGGGGGAACACTGAAGCTTTCTTT

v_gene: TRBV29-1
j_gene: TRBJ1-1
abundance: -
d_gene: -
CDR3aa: CSVDRVGGNTEAFF
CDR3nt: TGCAGCGTTGACAGGGTCGGCGGAAACACTGAAGCTTTCTTT

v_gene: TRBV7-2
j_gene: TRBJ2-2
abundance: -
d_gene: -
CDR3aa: CASSLAQGGELFF
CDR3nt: TGTGCCAGCAGCTTAGCCCAGGGCGGGGAGCTGTTTTTT

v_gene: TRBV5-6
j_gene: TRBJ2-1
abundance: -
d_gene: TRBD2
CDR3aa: CASSGLAGGLGRFF
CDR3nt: TGTGCCAGCAGTGGACTAGCGGGAGGTCTCGGTCGGTTCTTC

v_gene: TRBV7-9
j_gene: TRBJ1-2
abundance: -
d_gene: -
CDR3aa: CASSPTKGVNYGYTF
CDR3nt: TGTGCCAGCAGCCCGACGAAGGGGGTTAACTATGGCTACACCTTC

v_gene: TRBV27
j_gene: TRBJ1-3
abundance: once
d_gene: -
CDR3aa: CASSLEEGSPDSGNTIYF
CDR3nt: TGTGCCAGCAGTCTGGAAGAGGGCTCTCCCGACTCTGGAAACACCATATATTTT

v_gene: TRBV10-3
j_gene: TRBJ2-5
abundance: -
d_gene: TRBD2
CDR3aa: CAISEGTSGVQETQYF
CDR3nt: TGTGCCATCAGTGAAGGGACTAGCGGGGTCCAAGAGACCCAGTACTTC

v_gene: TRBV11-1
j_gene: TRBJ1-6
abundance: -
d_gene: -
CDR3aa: CASSSGDRSSPLHF
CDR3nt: TGTGCCAGCAGCTCAGGAGACAGGTCATCACCCCTCCACTTT

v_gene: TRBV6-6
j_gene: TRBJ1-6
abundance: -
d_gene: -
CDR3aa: CASSYRRTDGSPLHF
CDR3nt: TGTGCCAGCAGTTACCGCCGGACAGACGGTTCACCCCTCCACTTT

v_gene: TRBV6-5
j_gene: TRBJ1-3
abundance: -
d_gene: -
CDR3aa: CASSSMSSSGNTIYF
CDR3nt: TGTGCCAGCAGTTCGATGTCGAGCTCTGGAAACACCATATATTTT

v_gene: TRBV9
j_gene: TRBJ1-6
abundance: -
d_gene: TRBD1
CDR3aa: CASSAPEGQGADNSPLHF
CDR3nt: TGTGCCAGCAGCGCCCCCGAAGGACAGGGGGCGGATAATTCACCCCTCCACTTT

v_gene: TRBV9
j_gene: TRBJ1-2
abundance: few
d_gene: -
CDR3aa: CASSVAPSTTSNYGYTF
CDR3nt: TGTGCCAGCAGCGTAGCTCCGTCGACAACTTCTAACTATGGCTACACCTTC

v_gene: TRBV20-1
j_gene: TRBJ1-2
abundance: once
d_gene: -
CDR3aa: CSARGDNF
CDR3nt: TGCAGTGCTAGAGGGGACAACTTC

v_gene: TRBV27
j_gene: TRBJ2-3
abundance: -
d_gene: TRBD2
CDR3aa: CASGRVDTQYF
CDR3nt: TGTGCCAGCGGGAGGGTAGATACGCAGTATTTT

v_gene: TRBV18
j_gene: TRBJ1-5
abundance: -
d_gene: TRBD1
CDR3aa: CASSPSRDSQPQHF
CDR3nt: TGTGCCAGCTCACCTAGTCGGGACAGTCAGCCCCAGCATTTT

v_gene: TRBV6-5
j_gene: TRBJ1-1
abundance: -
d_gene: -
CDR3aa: CASRETVMNTEAFF
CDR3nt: TGTGCCAGCAGGGAGACAGTAATGAACACTGAAGCTTTCTTT

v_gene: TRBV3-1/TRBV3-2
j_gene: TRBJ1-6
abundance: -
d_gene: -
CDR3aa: CASSSAGASPLHF
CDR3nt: TGTGCCAGCAGCTCGGCAGGGGCGTCACCCCTCCACTTT

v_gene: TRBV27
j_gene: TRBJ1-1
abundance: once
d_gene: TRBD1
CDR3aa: CASRGRDRKTEAFF
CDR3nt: TGTGCCAGCAGAGGCCGGGACAGGAAAACTGAAGCTTTCTTT

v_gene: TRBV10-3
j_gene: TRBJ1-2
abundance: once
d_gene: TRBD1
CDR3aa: CAIGTGTGEIRDYGYTF
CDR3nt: TGTGCCATCGGAACCGGGACAGGGGAAATCCGAGACTATGGCTACACCTTC

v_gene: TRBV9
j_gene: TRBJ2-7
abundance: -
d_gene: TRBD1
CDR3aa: CASSVMGQSYEQYF
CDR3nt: TGTGCCAGCAGCGTAATGGGACAGTCCTACGAGCAGTACTTC

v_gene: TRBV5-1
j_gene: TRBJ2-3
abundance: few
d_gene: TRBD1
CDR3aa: CASSRTGEDTQYF
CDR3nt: TGCGCCAGCAGTCGGACAGGGGAAGATACGCAGTATTTT

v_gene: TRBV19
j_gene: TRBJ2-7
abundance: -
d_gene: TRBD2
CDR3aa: CASSTRGLAGGGAYEQYF
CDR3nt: TGTGCCAGTAGTACCCGGGGACTAGCGGGAGGTGGTGCCTACGAGCAGTACTTC

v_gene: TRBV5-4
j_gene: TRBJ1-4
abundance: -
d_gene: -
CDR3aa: CASSSPETATNEKLFF
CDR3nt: TGTGCCAGCAGCTCACCGGAAACAGCAACTAATGAAAAACTGTTTTTT

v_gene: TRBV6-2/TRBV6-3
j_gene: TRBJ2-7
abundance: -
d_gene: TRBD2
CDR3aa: CASSLSGGISYEQYF
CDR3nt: TGTGCCAGCAGTCTTAGCGGGGGTATTTCCTACGAGCAGTACTTC

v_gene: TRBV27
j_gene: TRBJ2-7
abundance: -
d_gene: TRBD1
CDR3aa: CASSRVTGQGTPYEQYF
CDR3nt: TGTGCCAGCAGTCGCGTTACGGGACAGGGGACACCCTACGAGCAGTACTTC

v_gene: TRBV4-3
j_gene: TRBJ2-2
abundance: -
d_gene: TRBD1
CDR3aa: CASSREGATGELFF
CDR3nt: TGCGCCAGCAGCCGAGAGGGGGCGACCGGGGAGCTGTTTTTT

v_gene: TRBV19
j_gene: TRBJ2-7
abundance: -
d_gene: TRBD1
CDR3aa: CASSMSGGRYEQYF
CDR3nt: TGTGCCAGTAGTATGTCAGGGGGCAGGTACGAGCAGTACTTC

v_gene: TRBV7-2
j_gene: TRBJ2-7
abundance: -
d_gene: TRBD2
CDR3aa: CASSLSSGEAYEQYF
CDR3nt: TGTGCCAGCAGCCTTAGTAGCGGGGAGGCCTACGAGCAGTACTTC

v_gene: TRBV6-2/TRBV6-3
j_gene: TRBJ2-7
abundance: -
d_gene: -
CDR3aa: CASSYSRGYEQYF
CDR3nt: TGTGCCAGCAGTTACTCGAGAGGCTACGAGCAGTACTTC

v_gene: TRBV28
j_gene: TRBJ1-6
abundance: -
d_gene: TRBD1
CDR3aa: CASSLDRVNSPLHF
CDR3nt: TGTGCCAGCAGTTTAGACAGGGTTAATTCACCCCTCCACTTT

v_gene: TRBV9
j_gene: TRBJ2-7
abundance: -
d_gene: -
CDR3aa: CASSVGSRESGREQYF
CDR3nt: TGTGCCAGCAGCGTAGGGTCCCGGGAGTCGGGTCGCGAGCAGTACTTC

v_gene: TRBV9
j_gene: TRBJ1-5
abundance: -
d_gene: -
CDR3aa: CASSVGVGASNQPQHF
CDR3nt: TGTGCCAGCAGCGTAGGTGTGGGGGCGAGCAATCAGCCCCAGCATTTT

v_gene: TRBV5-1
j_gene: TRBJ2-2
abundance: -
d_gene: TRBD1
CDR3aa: CASSVWTGRTGELFF
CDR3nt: TGCGCCAGCAGCGTGTGGACAGGGCGAACCGGGGAGCTGTTTTTT

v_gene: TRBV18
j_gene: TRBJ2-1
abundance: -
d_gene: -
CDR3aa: CASSPTSSYNEQFF
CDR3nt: TGTGCCAGCTCACCAACCAGCTCCTACAATGAGCAGTTCTTC

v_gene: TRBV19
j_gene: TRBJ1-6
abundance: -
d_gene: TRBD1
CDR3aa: CASSTTGDAPLHF
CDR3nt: TGTGCCAGTAGTACAACAGGGGACGCACCCCTCCACTTT

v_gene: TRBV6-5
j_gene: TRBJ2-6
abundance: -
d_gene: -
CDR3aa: CASSPPLSGANVLTF
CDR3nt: TGTGCCAGCAGTCCGCCACTCTCTGGGGCCAACGTCCTGACTTTC

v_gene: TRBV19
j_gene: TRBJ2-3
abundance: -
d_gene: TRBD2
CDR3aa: CASSIPSGRGLYTDTQYF
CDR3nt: TGTGCCAGTAGTATCCCTAGCGGGAGAGGATTGTACACAGATACGCAGTATTTT

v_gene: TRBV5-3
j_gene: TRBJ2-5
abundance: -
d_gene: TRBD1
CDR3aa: CARSNPGQQETQYF
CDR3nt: TGTGCCAGAAGTAATCCGGGACAGCAAGAGACCCAGTACTTC

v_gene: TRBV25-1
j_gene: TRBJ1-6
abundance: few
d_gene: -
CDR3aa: CASTPYSTPPYNSPLHF
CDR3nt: TGTGCCAGCACCCCGTATTCGACTCCCCCTTATAATTCACCCCTCCACTTT

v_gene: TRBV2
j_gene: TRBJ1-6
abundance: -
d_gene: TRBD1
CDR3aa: CASSGQGGRNSPLHF
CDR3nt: TGTGCCAGCAGTGGACAGGGCGGGAGGAATTCACCCCTCCACTTT

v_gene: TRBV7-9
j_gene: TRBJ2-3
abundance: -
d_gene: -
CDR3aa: CASSPGGTDTQYF
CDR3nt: TGTGCCAGCAGCCCCGGAGGCACAGATACGCAGTATTTT

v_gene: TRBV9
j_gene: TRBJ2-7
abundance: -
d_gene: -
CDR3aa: CASSARDFSSYEQYF
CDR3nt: TGTGCCAGCAGCGCCCGGGACTTCTCGTCTTACGAGCAGTACTTC

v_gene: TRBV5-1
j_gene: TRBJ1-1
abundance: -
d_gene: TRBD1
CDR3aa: CASSTGGTEAFF
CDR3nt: TGCGCCAGCAGTACAGGGGGTACTGAAGCTTTCTTT

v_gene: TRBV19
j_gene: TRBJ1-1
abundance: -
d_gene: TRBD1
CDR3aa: CASSKGQVNTEAFF
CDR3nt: TGTGCCAGTAGTAAGGGACAGGTCAACACTGAAGCTTTCTTT

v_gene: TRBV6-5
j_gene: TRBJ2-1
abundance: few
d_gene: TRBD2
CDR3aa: CASRPGTNYNEQFF
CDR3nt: TGTGCCAGCAGGCCCGGGACTAACTACAATGAGCAGTTCTTC

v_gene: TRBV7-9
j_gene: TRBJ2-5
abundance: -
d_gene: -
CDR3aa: CASSPPLGQGRLETQYF
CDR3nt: TGTGCCAGCAGCCCCCCATTGGGCCAGGGGCGGTTGGAGACCCAGTACTTC

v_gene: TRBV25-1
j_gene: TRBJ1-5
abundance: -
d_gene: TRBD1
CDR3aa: CASSERQTGVQPQHF
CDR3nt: TGTGCCAGCAGTGAAAGACAAACAGGGGTTCAGCCCCAGCATTTT

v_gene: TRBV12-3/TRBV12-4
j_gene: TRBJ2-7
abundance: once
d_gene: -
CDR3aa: CASSFTGRYEQYF
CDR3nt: TGTGCCAGCAGTTTTACAGGACGGTACGAGCAGTACTTC

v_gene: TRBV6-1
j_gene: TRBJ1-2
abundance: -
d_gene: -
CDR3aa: CASSESQGIPTYGYTF
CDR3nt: TGTGCCAGCAGCGAAAGCCAGGGGATCCCTACCTATGGCTACACCTTC

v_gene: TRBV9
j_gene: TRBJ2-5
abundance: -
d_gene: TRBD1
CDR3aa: CASSVGDRWETQYF
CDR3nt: TGTGCCAGCAGCGTAGGGGACAGATGGGAGACCCAGTACTTC

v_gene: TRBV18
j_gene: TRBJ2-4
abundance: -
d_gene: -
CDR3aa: CASSPAERAKNIQYF
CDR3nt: TGTGCCAGCTCACCAGCTGAGAGAGCCAAAAACATTCAGTACTTC

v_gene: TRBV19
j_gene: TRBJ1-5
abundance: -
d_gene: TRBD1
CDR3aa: CASGARGHQPQHF
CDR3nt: TGTGCCAGTGGGGCCAGGGGGCATCAGCCCCAGCATTTT

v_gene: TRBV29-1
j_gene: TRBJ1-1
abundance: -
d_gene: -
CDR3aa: CSAGRDNSNTEAFF
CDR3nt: TGCAGCGCAGGAAGGGACAACTCGAACACTGAAGCTTTCTTT

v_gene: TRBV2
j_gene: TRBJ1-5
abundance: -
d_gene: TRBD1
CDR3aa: CASRDRAWGDSNQPQHF
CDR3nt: TGTGCCAGCAGGGACAGGGCGTGGGGGGATAGCAATCAGCCCCAGCATTTT